The T cell receptor beta chain described here comes from a study of blood T cell repertoires in COVID-19. Participants were aged about 18 to 89 years, lived in 20 to 30 US areas, and enrolled virtually. Original data processing: Amplification of reference gene primers provided the estimated nucleated cell counts. Libraries were prepared by immunoSEQ multiplex PCR; TCRdb keeps only in-frame clonotypes and omits some of them. V, J and clone size were drawn from that table, and D and trimming were deduced from the DNA. In the table there are 250,000 to 300,000 clones, about nine tenths of which are singletons. J gave up 0 bases and V 0 bases, and 2 bases lay outside the gene matches. The CDR3 runs 15 residues. CDR1 is SGHRS and CDR2 is YFSETQ in the germline V gene.

The source of this sequence is a woman in her thirties who had recovered from COVID-19. The specimen was PBMCs or T cells enriched from blood (not recorded which). The rearrangement uses TRBV5-1 and TRBJ2-7; 8 nucleotides line up with TRBD1. CDR3 nucleotides: TGCGCCAGCAGCTTGGTTGGACAGGGCTCCTACGAGCAGTACTTC. Protein sequence: CASSLVGQGSYEQYF. Combining the CDR3 with reference TRBV5-1 and TRBJ2-7 gives the whole variable domain KAGVTQTPRYLIKTRGQQVTLSCSPISGHRSVSWYQQTPGQGLQFLFEYFSETQRNKGNFPGRFSGRQFSNSRSEMNVSTLELGDSALYLCASSLVGQGSYEQYFGPGTRLTVT.